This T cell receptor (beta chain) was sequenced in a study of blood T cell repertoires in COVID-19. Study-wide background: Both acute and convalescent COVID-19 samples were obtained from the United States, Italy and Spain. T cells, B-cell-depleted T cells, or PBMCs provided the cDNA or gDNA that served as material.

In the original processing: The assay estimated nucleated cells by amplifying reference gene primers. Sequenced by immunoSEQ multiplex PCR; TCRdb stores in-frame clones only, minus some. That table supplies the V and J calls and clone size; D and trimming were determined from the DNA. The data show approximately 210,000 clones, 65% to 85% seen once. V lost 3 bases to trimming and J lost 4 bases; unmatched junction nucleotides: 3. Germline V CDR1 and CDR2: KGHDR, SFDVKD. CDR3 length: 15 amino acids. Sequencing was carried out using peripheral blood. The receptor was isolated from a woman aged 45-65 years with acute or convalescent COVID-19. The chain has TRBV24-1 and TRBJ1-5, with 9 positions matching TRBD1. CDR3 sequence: CATSDMTGGNQPQHF. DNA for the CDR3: TGTGCCACCAGTGATATGACAGGGGGGAATCAGCCCCAGCATTTT.